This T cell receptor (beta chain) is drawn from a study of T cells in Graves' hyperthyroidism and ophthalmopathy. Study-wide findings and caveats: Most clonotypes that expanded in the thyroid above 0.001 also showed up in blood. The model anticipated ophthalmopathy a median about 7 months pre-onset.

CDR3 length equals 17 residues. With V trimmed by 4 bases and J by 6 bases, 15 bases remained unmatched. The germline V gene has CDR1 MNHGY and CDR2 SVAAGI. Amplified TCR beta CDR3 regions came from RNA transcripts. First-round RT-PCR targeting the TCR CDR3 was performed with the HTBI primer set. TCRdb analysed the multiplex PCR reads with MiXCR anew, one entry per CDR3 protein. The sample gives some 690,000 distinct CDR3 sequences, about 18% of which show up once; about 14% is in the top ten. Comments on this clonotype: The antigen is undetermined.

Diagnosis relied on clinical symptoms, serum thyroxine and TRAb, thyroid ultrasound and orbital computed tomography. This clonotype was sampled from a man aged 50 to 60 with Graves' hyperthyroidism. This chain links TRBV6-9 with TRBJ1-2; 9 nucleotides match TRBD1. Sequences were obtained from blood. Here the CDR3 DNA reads TGTGCCAGCAGTTCGAACCGGCCGGGACAGGGTTTTAATGGCTACACCTTC. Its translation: CASSSNRPGQGFNGYTF.